The rows below give T cell receptor beta chains drawn from one sample of a study of blood T cell repertoires in COVID-19. TCRdb's table, derived via immunoSEQ multiplex PCR, lists solely in-frame clones and lacks some. The repertoire includes approximately 350,000 clones, roughly nine tenths of them detected once, and 0.95% to 1.1% sits in the top ten. What was sequenced was PBMCs or T cells enriched from blood (not recorded which). These receptors originate from a man younger than 35 who had recovered from COVID-19. Both conserved end residues are trimmed from each CDR3. Clone size is not always given. Where it is, it says once, few, many or a class for expanded clones.

>-|TRBV28
ASSLVDRSTEAF
>once|TRBV19
ASSSGTRYGYT
>-|TRBV29-1
SVGAWVPVGTQY
>-|TRBV7-2
ASRPGAGNNEQF
>-|TRBV6-6
ASSYSPVYNEQF
>once|TRBV27
ASRAGGLNEQF
>-|TRBV12-5
ASGLAGTGGYEQY
>-|TRBV9
ASSVQGSSYEQY
>-|TRBV6-4
ASSDSGQGAYGYT
>-|TRBV6-4
ASSDLSAGGPNEQF
>-|TRBV30
ASTPLAGSLDTQY
>-|TRBV28
ASRRGGTNTGELF
>-|TRBV6-5
ASSYITGGTEAF
>-|TRBV7-8
ASSRGTSGGYTGELF
>-|TRBV10-1
ASGTGTEQY
>-|TRBV15
ATSSIGTGSFYEQY
>once|TRBV7-3
ASSLGADTQY